Below are 8 T cell receptor beta chains sequenced from a single sample in a study of blood T cell repertoires in COVID-19. The assay was immunoSEQ multiplex PCR, and TCRdb's table has in-frame clones only and misses some. The sample yields about 47,000 clones, around four fifths seen once. Sequencing was done on a sample of peripheral blood. These receptors came from a human donor with acute or convalescent COVID-19. The donor label of this sample is uncertain.

The V call is TRBV2, the J call TRBJ2-5; 14 bases line up with TRBD2. This CDR3 has 16 amino acids. The germline V gene has CDR1 SNHLY and CDR2 FYNNEI. V lost 6 bases to trimming and J lost 4 bases; unmatched junction nucleotides: 7. The CDR3 region has the DNA TGTGCCAGCAGCCCGGGACTAGCGGGGGTAGGAGAGACCCAGTACTTC. Residues: CASSPGLAGVGETQYF.

The chain carries TRBV28 and TRBJ2-6, with 8 bases lining up with TRBD1. Germline CDR1 reads MDHEN; CDR2 reads SYDVKM. The CDR3 covers 17 residues. The V segment lost 2 bases and the J segment 3 bases; nucleotides outside the gene matches: 6. CDR3 DNA sequence: TGTGCCAGCAGTTTACGGACAGGGAGTGGTGGGGCCAACGTCCTGACTTTC. This translates into CASSLRTGSGGANVLTF.

This clone appeared a few times. In DNA form, the CDR3 reads TGTGCCAGCAGACCCTCCGGGACAGGGGCCGAGCAGTACTTC. Encoded protein: CASRPSGTGAEQYF. This chain joins TRBV6-6 and TRBJ2-7, with TRBD1 matching 10 bases. Germline CDR1 is MNHNY and CDR2 is SVGAGI (reference sequence). This CDR3 has 14 residues. V lost 6 bases, J lost 6 bases, and 8 bases stayed unmatched.

V gene TRBV27 combines with J gene TRBJ1-1; D not resolved. The V gene's germline CDR1 is MNHEY and CDR2 SMNVEV (reference sequence). V was cut by 4 bases and J by 1 base, with 13 bases left in between. The CDR3 runs to 15 residues. CDR3 amino acids: CASSSYLEGNTEAFF. For the CDR3, the DNA is TGTGCCAGCAGTTCTTATTTAGAGGGGAACACTGAAGCTTTCTTT.

The rearrangement joins TRBV11-2 to TRBJ2-5, with 11 bases fitting TRBD2. Germline CDR1 and CDR2: SGHAT and FQNNGV. The CDR3 totals 16 residues. With 5 bases clipped from V and 1 base from J, the junction kept 6 bases outside the gene matches. This chain's CDR3 is CASSVTSGELQETQYF. CDR3 nucleotide sequence: TGTGCCAGCAGCGTGACTAGCGGGGAGCTCCAAGAGACCCAGTACTTC.

The chain has TRBV27 and TRBJ2-3; TRBD2 aligns across 8 bases. The trim removed 1 base at V and 6 bases at J, leaving 12 bases unmatched. Germline V gene lookup returns CDR1 MNHEY and CDR2 SMNVEV (reference sequence). The CDR3 is 17 amino acids. CDR3 DNA sequence: TGTGCCAGCAGTTTATTCGTCGGACTAGCAACGGCGGATACGCAGTATTTT. Encoded protein: CASSLFVGLATADTQYF.

The genes are TRBV19 and TRBJ1-1; D remains unclear. V shed 8 bases and J shed 1 base, with 11 bases lying between them. Germline V gene data show CDR1 as LNHDA and CDR2 as SQIVND (reference sequence). This CDR3 contains 13 residues. The CDR3 DNA is TGTGCCAGTGGACTAACGAGGAACACTGAAGCTTTCTTT. As protein: CASGLTRNTEAFF.

This clone was recorded a few times. CDR3 residues: CSVETENNQPQHF. The CDR3, as DNA: TGCAGCGTTGAAACTGAGAACAATCAGCCCCAGCATTTT. The chain has TRBV29-1 and TRBJ1-5, with D uncertain. Trimming took 2 bases from V and 3 from J, leaving 8 bases between them. The CDR3 has 13 residues. Germline-derived CDR1 and CDR2 are SQVTM and ANQGSEA.